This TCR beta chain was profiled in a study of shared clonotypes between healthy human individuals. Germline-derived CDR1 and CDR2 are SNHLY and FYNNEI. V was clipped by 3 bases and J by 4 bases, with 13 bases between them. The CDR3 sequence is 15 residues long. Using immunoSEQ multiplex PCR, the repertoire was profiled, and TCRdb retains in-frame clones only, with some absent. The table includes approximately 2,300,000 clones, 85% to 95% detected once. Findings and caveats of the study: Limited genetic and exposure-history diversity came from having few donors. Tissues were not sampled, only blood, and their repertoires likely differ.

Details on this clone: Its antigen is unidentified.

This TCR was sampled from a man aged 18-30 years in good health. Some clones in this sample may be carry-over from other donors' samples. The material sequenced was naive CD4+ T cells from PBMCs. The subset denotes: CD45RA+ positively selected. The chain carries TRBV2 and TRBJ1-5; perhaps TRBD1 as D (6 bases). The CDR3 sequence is CASSDEGDANQPQHF. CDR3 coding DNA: TGTGCCAGCAGTGATGAGGGGGATGCAAATCAGCCCCAGCATTTT. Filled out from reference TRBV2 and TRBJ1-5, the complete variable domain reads EPEVTQTPSHQVTQMGQEVILRCVPISNHLYFYWYRQILGQKVEFLVSFYNNEISEKSEIFDDQFSVERPDGSNFTLKIRSTKLEDSAMYFCASSDEGDANQPQHFGDGTRLSIL.